This T cell receptor beta chain emerged from a study of blood T cell repertoires in COVID-19. In the study overall: Italy, Spain and the United States were the sources of the convalescent and acute COVID-19 samples. PBMCs, B-cell-depleted T cells, or T cells were the source of the cDNA or gDNA that made up the material.

Authors' data handling: Cell counts per sample came from amplifying reference gene primers. Some clones are missing from TCRdb's copy, which holds only in-frame ones; the method was immunoSEQ multiplex PCR. The DNA gave D and trimming, while V, J and clone size come from that table. The sample records roughly 200,000 clones, about four fifths being singletons. V was clipped by 6 bases and J by 1 base, with 3 bases between them. The length of the CDR3 is 11 residues. Germline V CDR1 and CDR2: DFQATT, SNEGSKA (reference sequence). The chain employs TRBV20-1 and TRBJ2-2; D gene uncertain. Material for sequencing was peripheral blood. The TCR sequence derives from a man in his sixties or seventies with active or convalescent COVID-19. The CDR3 region has the DNA TGCAGTGCACTGAACACCGGGGAGCTGTTTTTT. Its translation is CSALNTGELFF.